A single sample is the source of the 16 T cell receptor beta chains below, sequenced in a study of radiotherapy plus CTLA-4 blockade in lung cancer. Measured with immunoSEQ multiplex PCR; TCRdb has only the in-frame clones, and not every one. The table lists about 51,000 clones, 77% of them singletons. The specimen was peripheral blood, collected from a patient treated with radiotherapy plus ipilimumab. These receptors came from a human donor with non-small cell lung cancer whose response to radiotherapy plus ipilimumab could not be evaluated.

CDR3 loop: CASSLRGTGARETQYF. The CDR3 DNA reads as TGTGCCAGCAGCTTGAGGGGGACAGGGGCTCGAGAGACCCAGTACTTC. The chain employs TRBV7-9 and TRBJ2-5; TRBD1 matches 10 bases. The CDR3 runs 16 residues. After removal of 3 bases from V and 4 bases from J, the junction contained 8 bases not matched to a gene. Per germline, CDR1 SEHNR and CDR2 FQNEAQ (reference sequence). Filled out from reference TRBV7-9 and TRBJ2-5, the complete variable domain reads DTGVSQNPRHKITKRGQNVTFRCDPISEHNRLYWYRQTLGQGPEFLTYFQNEAQLEKSRLLSDRFSAERPKGSFSTLEIQRTEQGDSAMYLCASSLRGTGARETQYFGPGTRLLVL.

This chain uses TRBV2 with TRBJ2-5; TRBD2 matches 11 bases. The CDR3 has 15 amino acids. Germline assignment: CDR1 SNHLY and CDR2 FYNNEI. V gave up 4 bases and J gave up 5 bases; unmatched junction bases: 6. Here the CDR3 reads CASSGSGRAGETQYF. CDR3 DNA: TGTGCCAGCAGTGGTAGCGGGAGGGCCGGGGAGACCCAGTACTTC.

The V and J genes are TRBV28 and TRBJ2-1, with D maybe TRBD2 (6 bases). This CDR3 is built from 14 residues. CDR1 MDHEN and CDR2 SYDVKM come from the germline V gene. V lost 11 bases to trimming and J lost 3 bases, with 17 bases between them. In nucleotides, the CDR3 is TGTGCCGCTCGGGGCGGGGTCCACTACAATGAGCAGTTCTTC. Residues: CAARGGVHYNEQFF.

This clone has a single count. The genes are TRBV18 and TRBJ2-3; 12 nucleotides agree with TRBD2. Trimming removed 1 base from V and 3 bases from J; junction bases left unmatched: 2. The CDR3 runs to 16 residues. In germline, CDR1 is KGHSH, CDR2 LQKENI. CDR3 sequence: CASSPLLAGGTDTQYF. The CDR3 nucleotides read TGTGCCAGCTCACCACTACTAGCGGGGGGAACAGATACGCAGTATTTT.

This chain joins TRBV30 and TRBJ1-3, with D tentatively TRBD1 (5 bases). Per the germline V gene, CDR1 is GTSNPN and CDR2 is SVGIG (reference sequence). The CDR3 is 13 amino acids. Trimming stripped 5 bases from V and 3 bases from J, with 11 bases between. The CDR3 here is CAWGGVVGNTIYF. CDR3 in DNA: TGTGCCTGGGGGGGGGTAGTTGGAAACACCATATATTTT.

This chain joins TRBV4-2 and TRBJ2-5; 11 bases are shared with TRBD2. Germline loops: CDR1 LGHNA, CDR2 YNFKEQ. V lost 4 bases and J lost 1; bases outside the gene matches: 8. This CDR3 is 17 amino acids long. The DNA of the CDR3 is TGTGCCAGCAGCCGGGGACTAGCGGTCGGGGGCCAAGAGACCCAGTACTTC. This encodes CASSRGLAVGGQETQYF.

This sequence joins TRBV19 and TRBJ2-5, with D possibly TRBD1 on 5 matching bases. Matching the DNA end better, TRBJ2-7 makes the J call doubtful. The CDR3 is 14 amino acids. Germline CDR1 is LNHDA and CDR2 is SQIVND (reference sequence). CDR3 sequence: CASSLGLGPYEQYF. Here the CDR3 DNA reads TGTGCCAGTAGTTTGGGGTTGGGGCCCTACGAGCAGTACTTC.

V and J are TRBV7-3 and TRBJ2-5, with TRBD2 matching over 7 bases. The J call may be wrong; the DNA end is better matched by TRBJ2-7. The CDR3 runs to 17 residues. Germline CDR1 and CDR2: SGHTA and FQGTGA. The CDR3 coding sequence is TGTGCCAGCAGCCGTAGTGGAGCGCTAGCGGAAGAGGGCGAGCAGTACTTC. The encoded protein is CASSRSGALAEEGEQYF.

The chain employs TRBV14 and TRBJ1-1, with 7 bases fitting TRBD1. In germline, CDR1 is SGHDN, CDR2 FVKESK. The CDR3 is 13 amino acids. Trimming cost V 8 bases and J 0 bases; bases outside gene matches: 3. The CDR3, as DNA: TGTGCCAGCTCGGGACAGATGAACACTGAAGCTTTCTTT. Translated, it gives CASSGQMNTEAFF.

The chain recombines TRBV7-2 with TRBJ2-7; no definite D call. V was pared by 5 bases and J by 4 bases, with 9 bases between. This CDR3 comprises 12 residues. Per the germline V gene, CDR1 is SGHTA and CDR2 is FQGNSA. CDR3 residues: CASSPPSYEQYF. As DNA, the CDR3 is TGTGCCAGCAGCCCCCCATCATACGAGCAGTACTTC.

This clone was detected only a few times. The V and J genes are TRBV7-2 and TRBJ2-7; 12 bases are a match to TRBD2. The V and J ends lost 9 bases and 7 bases, in that order; junction bases with no gene match: 10. Per germline, CDR1 SGHTA and CDR2 FQGNSA. CDR3 length: 14 amino acids. For the CDR3, the DNA is TGTGCCAGTCGACGCCAGGGACTAGCGGGTGAGCAGTACTTC. This translates into CASRRQGLAGEQYF.

The chain joins TRBV5-4 to TRBJ2-5; no clear D. Germline CDR1 reads SGHNT; CDR2 reads YYREEE (reference sequence). Trimming left V 3 bases short and J 5 bases short, with 11 bases between. The CDR3 totals 13 residues. The CDR3 DNA sequence: TGTGCCAGCAGCTCCGAGCGCCTGGAGACCCAGTACTTC. Its translation: CASSSERLETQYF.

This clone was seen only a few times. The chain uses TRBV7-2 and TRBJ2-7, with 8 nucleotides matching TRBD2. Germline V gene sequence: CDR1 SGHTA, CDR2 FQGNSA. Unmatched junction bases numbered 8, after V lost 4 bases and J lost 3 bases. The CDR3 has 15 residues. The CDR3 coding sequence is TGTGCCAGCAGCTCGACGAGCGGGAGTTACTACGAGCAGTACTTC. Residues: CASSSTSGSYYEQYF.

This chain links TRBV5-4 with TRBJ1-1; D perhaps matches TRBD1 (6 bases). Trimming took off 0 bases at V and 1 base at J, with 10 bases between the two ends. The germline gives CDR1 SGHNT, CDR2 YYREEE (reference sequence). The CDR3 extends over 15 amino acids. The CDR3 bases are TGTGCCAGCAGCTTGGGTGGGACACGGAACACTGAAGCTTTCTTT. This encodes CASSLGGTRNTEAFF.

V is TRBV7-2 and J is TRBJ2-7, with TRBD1 matching 7 bases. V dropped 5 bases and J dropped 3; count of bases not matched to a gene: 4. Germline V lookup: CDR1 SGHTA, CDR2 FQGNSA. This CDR3 is 13 amino acids long. CDR3 amino acids: CASSNNRGYEQYF. CDR3 bases: TGTGCCAGCAGCAATAACAGGGGCTACGAGCAGTACTTC.

The V and J genes are TRBV28 and TRBJ1-2; D is unclear. This CDR3 contains 12 residues. CDR1 and CDR2 (germline): MDHEN, SYDVKM. The V and J ends lost 11 bases and 7 bases respectively, with 17 bases between them. The CDR3 region is CAATGSMRGYTF. CDR3 in DNA: TGTGCCGCGACGGGAAGTATGCGTGGCTACACCTTC.